This record concerns one TCR beta chain sequence. The data derive from a study of blood T cell repertoires in COVID-19. Study context: The samples span acute and convalescent COVID-19 from the United States, Italy and Spain.

V lost 0 bases and J lost 3, with 11 bases in between. The CDR3 runs to 15 residues. The germline V gene encodes CDR1 MGHRA and CDR2 YSYEKL. TCRdb's copy holds only in-frame clones and misses some; the assay was immunoSEQ multiplex PCR. The table records roughly 69,000 clones, about 88% of them present only once. The sample consisted of peripheral blood. V is TRBV4-1 and J is TRBJ1-1; possible D gene TRBD1, 5 bases. This TCR was recovered from a human donor in a cohort sampled during active COVID-19. The CDR3 coding sequence is TGCGCCAGCAGCCAAGATGGGGCAGGGCACACTGAAGCTTTCTTT. Its protein product is CASSQDGAGHTEAFF.